This TCR beta chain is drawn from a study of Graves' ophthalmopathy and Graves' hyperthyroidism. This CDR3 is built from 12 residues. The V end lost 2 bases, the J end lost 5 bases, and 5 bases lay between the germline ends. Germline V gene data show CDR1 as MNHNY and CDR2 as SVGAGI (reference sequence). Researchers took RNA transcripts and amplified TCR beta CDR3 regions from them. The first round was an RT-PCR with HTBI primers, and the second round was a multiplex PCR. From the multiplex PCR reads, TCRdb called clonotypes with MiXCR, one entry per CDR3 protein. The sample shows almost 750,000 distinct CDR3 sequences, around 40% of them seen only once.

This clonotype was obtained from an adult man with Graves' ophthalmopathy. The chain is built from TRBV6-6 and TRBJ2-3; D call uncertain. Sequencing used peripheral blood. This CDR3 reads CASSYAKDTQYF. CDR3 nucleotide sequence: TGTGCCAGCAGTTACGCTAAAGATACGCAGTATTTT.